These T cell receptor beta chains were read from a single sample in a study of Tregs in tolerant kidney transplant recipients. Measured with immunoSEQ multiplex PCR; TCRdb has only the in-frame clones, and not every one. The table has around 86,000 clones, roughly 91% seen once. The input for sequencing was CD4+ T cells from blood (PBMCs), taken 24 months after the transplant. The origin of the receptors is a human patient who received a combined kidney and bone marrow transplant. The graft donor may account for some of the T cells. Both conserved end residues are part of each CDR3. Fields, in order: V gene, CDR3 length, D gene, J gene, clone size, CDR3 protein, CDR3 DNA. A D gene is named only where the DNA matches it firmly. Size is omitted from some rows. Given values are once, few, many or a class for expanded clones.

V: TRBV4-1
length: 16
D: TRBD2
J: TRBJ2-7
size: -
CDR3: CASSQDKRGFSYEQYF
DNA: TGCGCCAGCAGCCAAGACAAGCGGGGTTTCTCCTACGAGCAGTACTTC

V: TRBV19
length: 16
D: TRBD1
J: TRBJ2-1
size: -
CDR3: CASSIAKGTGYNEQFF
DNA: TGTGCCAGTAGTATAGCGAAGGGGACAGGGTACAATGAGCAGTTCTTC

V: TRBV19
length: 15
D: TRBD1
J: TRBJ2-7
size: once
CDR3: CASSTGTGGGYEQYF
DNA: TGTGCCAGTAGTACCGGGACAGGGGGCGGCTACGAGCAGTACTTC

V: TRBV5-4
length: 13
D: -
J: TRBJ2-2
size: -
CDR3: CASSLVVAGELFF
DNA: TGTGCCAGCAGCTTGGTAGTCGCCGGGGAGCTGTTTTTT

V: TRBV7-2
length: 15
D: TRBD1
J: TRBJ2-5
size: -
CDR3: CASSKGQGPQETQYF
DNA: TGTGCCAGCAGCAAGGGACAGGGACCCCAAGAGACCCAGTACTTC

V: TRBV30
length: 12
D: -
J: TRBJ2-1
size: -
CDR3: CAWGGLFGEQFF
DNA: TGTGCCTGGGGCGGACTATTCGGTGAGCAGTTCTTC

V: TRBV7-6
length: 16
D: TRBD2
J: TRBJ2-5
size: -
CDR3: CASSLYLAGRQETQYF
DNA: TGTGCCAGCAGCTTATACCTAGCGGGGAGACAAGAGACCCAGTACTTC

V: TRBV19
length: 15
D: TRBD1
J: TRBJ1-5
size: once
CDR3: CASSIYRGLNQPQHF
DNA: TGTGCCAGTAGTATTTACAGGGGTTTGAATCAGCCCCAGCATTTT

V: TRBV2
length: 16
D: TRBD2
J: TRBJ2-2
size: -
CDR3: CASNTRLAGYTGELFF
DNA: TGTGCCAGCAATACAAGACTAGCGGGCTACACCGGGGAGCTGTTTTTT

V: TRBV7-2
length: 15
D: TRBD2
J: TRBJ2-2
size: -
CDR3: CASSLASGGVGELFF
DNA: TGTGCCAGCAGCTTAGCTTCGGGAGGTGTCGGGGAGCTGTTTTTT

V: TRBV6-5
length: 14
D: TRBD2
J: TRBJ2-5
size: -
CDR3: CASRQREYQETQYF
DNA: TGTGCCAGCAGACAGCGGGAGTACCAAGAGACCCAGTACTTC

V: TRBV15
length: 15
D: -
J: TRBJ1-5
size: -
CDR3: CATSRDLRVNQPQHF
DNA: TGTGCCACCAGCAGAGATCTCCGGGTCAATCAGCCCCAGCATTTT

V: TRBV4-3
length: 15
D: -
J: TRBJ1-6
size: -
CDR3: CASSQAPRGDSPLHF
DNA: TGCGCCAGCAGCCAAGCCCCCAGGGGTGATTCACCCCTCCACTTT

V: TRBV5-6
length: 15
D: -
J: TRBJ1-1
size: -
CDR3: CASSLVRGKVTEAFF
DNA: TGTGCCAGCAGCTTGGTTCGGGGTAAGGTCACTGAAGCTTTCTTT

V: TRBV11-2
length: 14
D: -
J: TRBJ2-2
size: -
CDR3: CASSLRLGSSGPFF
DNA: TGTGCCAGCAGCTTACGCCTCGGATCATCTGGGCCGTTTTTT

V: TRBV7-2
length: 15
D: -
J: TRBJ2-1
size: -
CDR3: CASSSSGLPDDEQFF
DNA: TGTGCCAGCAGCTCGTCCGGACTACCCGACGATGAGCAGTTCTTC

V: TRBV30
length: 13
D: TRBD1
J: TRBJ1-2
size: -
CDR3: CAWSEDRNYGYTF
DNA: TGTGCCTGGAGTGAGGACAGGAACTATGGCTACACCTTC

V: TRBV7-2
length: 14
D: -
J: TRBJ1-2
size: -
CDR3: CASSLVNTGYGYTF
DNA: TGTGCCAGCAGCTTAGTGAACACGGGCTATGGCTACACCTTC

V: TRBV5-1
length: 17
D: TRBD1
J: TRBJ2-3
size: -
CDR3: CASSFDPGTGSTDTQYF
DNA: TGCGCCAGCAGCTTTGATCCGGGGACAGGGAGCACAGATACGCAGTATTTT

V: TRBV6-5
length: 14
D: -
J: TRBJ2-5
size: -
CDR3: CASSYSWQQETQYF
DNA: TGTGCCAGCAGTTACTCTTGGCAGCAAGAGACCCAGTACTTC

V: TRBV11-3
length: 15
D: TRBD1
J: TRBJ2-5
size: -
CDR3: CASSLRQGTQETQYF
DNA: TGTGCCAGCAGCCTCCGACAGGGGACCCAAGAGACCCAGTACTTC

V: TRBV18
length: 13
D: -
J: TRBJ2-7
size: -
CDR3: CASSPPRSYEQYF
DNA: TGTGCCAGCTCACCGCCTAGATCCTACGAGCAGTACTTC

V: TRBV28
length: 15
D: -
J: TRBJ2-7
size: -
CDR3: CASSKGGPPGREQYF
DNA: TGTGCCAGCAGCAAAGGGGGCCCCCCGGGGAGGGAGCAGTACTTC

V: TRBV7-2
length: 13
D: -
J: TRBJ2-2
size: -
CDR3: CASSLGGRLELFF
DNA: TGTGCCAGCAGCTTAGGGGGCCGGCTGGAGCTGTTTTTT

V: TRBV15
length: 13
D: TRBD1
J: TRBJ2-7
size: -
CDR3: CATSRVAGGEQYF
DNA: TGTGCCACCAGCAGAGTGGCAGGGGGCGAGCAGTACTTC

V: TRBV4-1
length: 16
D: -
J: TRBJ1-1
size: -
CDR3: CASSQGGAGGNTEAFF
DNA: TGCGCCAGCAGCCAAGGAGGTGCGGGGGGGAACACTGAAGCTTTCTTT

V: TRBV4-1
length: 15
D: -
J: TRBJ2-7
size: once
CDR3: CASSQARPITYEQYF
DNA: TGCGCCAGCAGCCAAGCGAGGCCTATTACCTACGAGCAGTACTTC

V: TRBV6-1
length: 15
D: -
J: TRBJ2-1
size: -
CDR3: CASSSLSSSYNEQFF
DNA: TGTGCCAGCAGTTCGTTAAGTAGCTCCTACAATGAGCAGTTCTTC

V: TRBV5-5
length: 16
D: TRBD2
J: TRBJ2-2
size: -
CDR3: CASSSLAGVRAGELFF
DNA: TGTGCCAGCAGCTCGTTAGCGGGAGTAAGGGCCGGGGAGCTGTTTTTT

V: TRBV6-1
length: 15
D: TRBD1
J: TRBJ2-7
size: -
CDR3: CASSPGTANALEQYF
DNA: TGTGCCAGCAGCCCCGGGACAGCCAATGCTTTGGAGCAGTACTTC

V: TRBV19
length: 16
D: TRBD1
J: TRBJ1-5
size: once
CDR3: CASSISQGAGNQPQHF
DNA: TGTGCCAGTAGTATATCACAGGGGGCCGGCAATCAGCCCCAGCATTTT

V: TRBV5-1
length: 15
D: -
J: TRBJ2-7
size: -
CDR3: CASSLGGRTYYEQYF
DNA: TGCGCCAGCAGCTTGGGCGGACGGACTTACTACGAGCAGTACTTC

V: TRBV28
length: 11
D: -
J: TRBJ2-5
size: -
CDR3: CASSFARDQYF
DNA: TGTGCCAGCAGTTTTGCCCGCGACCAGTACTTC

V: TRBV30
length: 13
D: TRBD1
J: TRBJ1-6
size: -
CDR3: CAWRTGYNSPLHF
DNA: TGTGCCTGGAGGACAGGGTATAATTCCCCCCTCCACTTT

V: TRBV10-3
length: 20
D: TRBD2
J: TRBJ2-5
size: -
CDR3: CAISESKTSGTQSFYETQYF
DNA: TGTGCCATCAGTGAGTCGAAGACTAGCGGGACTCAGTCGTTCTACGAGACCCAGTACTTC

V: TRBV6-5
length: 16
D: TRBD1
J: TRBJ2-3
size: -
CDR3: CASSYSAGTATDTQYF
DNA: TGTGCCAGCAGTTACTCCGCAGGGACAGCCACAGATACGCAGTATTTT

V: TRBV7-9
length: 12
D: -
J: TRBJ2-3
size: -
CDR3: CASSLDGDTQYF
DNA: TGTGCCAGCAGCTTAGACGGTGATACGCAGTATTTT

V: TRBV5-1
length: 18
D: -
J: TRBJ2-3
size: -
CDR3: CASSYPRNGGEGLDTQYF
DNA: TGCGCCAGCAGCTATCCCAGAAACGGGGGAGAAGGTTTGGATACGCAGTATTTT

V: TRBV7-9
length: 12
D: -
J: TRBJ2-7
size: -
CDR3: CASSSLLYEQYF
DNA: TGTGCCAGCAGCTCCCTTCTATACGAGCAGTACTTC

V: TRBV9
length: 14
D: TRBD1
J: TRBJ1-6
size: once
CDR3: CASSGGQVKTPLHF
DNA: TGTGCCAGCAGCGGAGGACAGGTGAAGACACCCCTCCACTTT

V: TRBV10-3
length: 12
D: -
J: TRBJ1-5
size: -
CDR3: CAISAENQPQHF
DNA: TGTGCCATCAGTGCGGAGAATCAGCCCCAGCATTTT

V: TRBV4-2
length: 17
D: TRBD2
J: TRBJ2-7
size: -
CDR3: CASSQDAASGVSDEQYF
DNA: TGTGCCAGCAGCCAAGATGCTGCTAGCGGGGTCTCGGACGAGCAGTACTTC

V: TRBV28
length: 17
D: TRBD1
J: TRBJ2-2
size: -
CDR3: CASSLGRTGPTTGELFF
DNA: TGTGCCAGCAGTTTAGGGAGGACAGGGCCGACCACCGGGGAGCTGTTTTTT

V: TRBV4-2
length: 18
D: -
J: TRBJ2-3
size: -
CDR3: CASSQDLRRGSLKYTQYF
DNA: TGTGCCAGCAGCCAAGATTTGAGACGAGGGAGCCTCAAGTATACGCAGTATTTT